These 16 T cell receptor beta chains came from one sample sequenced in a study of T cell repertoires in cytomegalovirus infection. TCRdb redid the calling of the reads with MiXCR, one entry per CDR3 protein. The table shows roughly 250,000 distinct CDR3 sequences, with roughly 22% occurring only once. Source material: CD8+ T cells from PBMCs. The receptor source for this set is a human donor in good health (CMV status not recorded). Some clones in this sample may be carry-over from other donors' samples.

The chain combines TRBV25-1 with TRBJ2-5, with unresolved D. Trimming took 4 bases from V and 3 from J, leaving 9 bases between them. The CDR3 extends over 13 amino acids. Germline loops: CDR1 MGHDK, CDR2 SYGVNS. The chain's CDR3 is CASSADNEETQYF. The CDR3 coding sequence is TGTGCCAGCAGTGCAGACAATGAAGAGACCCAGTACTTC.

There are many counts of this clonotype. The chain carries TRBV12-3 or TRBV12-4 and TRBJ2-1; D is perhaps TRBD2 (5 bases). This CDR3 contains 13 residues. Trimming cost V 6 bases and J 6 bases, with 12 bases left between them. The CDR3 coding sequence is TGTGCCAGCAGCCCCGACGCGGGCAATGAGCAGTTCTTC. This translates into CASSPDAGNEQFF.

The chain combines TRBV11-2 with TRBJ1-2; 8 nucleotides line up with TRBD1. This CDR3 contains 14 residues. Germline V gene lookup returns CDR1 SGHAT and CDR2 FQNNGV. Unmatched junction bases numbered 9, after V lost 4 bases and J lost 8 bases. The CDR3 here is CASSWGAGGEGYTF. In nucleotides, the CDR3 is TGTGCCAGCAGCTGGGGGGCAGGGGGCGAAGGCTACACCTTC.

V is TRBV7-9 and J is TRBJ2-1; a weak D match, TRBD2 (6 bases). CDR1 SEHNR and CDR2 FQNEAQ come from the germline V gene (reference sequence). The CDR3 contains 15 residues. V lost 2 bases, J lost 4 bases, and 12 bases lay in between. CDR3 residues: CASSLPGEAYNEQFF. Here the CDR3 DNA reads TGTGCCAGCAGCTTACCGGGGGAAGCTTACAATGAGCAGTTCTTC. The full variable domain, completed using reference TRBV7-9 and TRBJ2-1, is DTGVSQNPRHKITKRGQNVTFRCDPISEHNRLYWYRQTLGQGPEFLTYFQNEAQLEKSRLLSDRFSAERPKGSFSTLEIQRTEQGDSAMYLCASSLPGEAYNEQFFGPGTRLTVL.

This sequence joins TRBV7-6 and TRBJ2-6; D gene unclear. Germline CDR1 and CDR2: SGHVS and FNYEAQ. The CDR3 runs 17 residues. Trimming shortened V by 2 bases and J by 0 bases, and 11 bases separated the two germline ends. CDR3 protein: CASSLQEYLSGANVLTF. In DNA form, the CDR3 reads TGTGCCAGCAGCTTACAGGAGTACCTCTCTGGGGCCAACGTCCTGACTTTC.

CDR3 bases: TGTGCCACTGACAAGGGGTTAGCAGGCTCCTACGAGCAGTACTTC. Its protein is CATDKGLAGSYEQYF. V gene TRBV10-3 combines with J gene TRBJ2-7, with D possibly TRBD1 on 5 matching bases. The CDR3 runs to 15 residues. Trimming cost V 10 bases and J 0 bases, with 19 bases left between them. Per germline, CDR1 ENHRY and CDR2 SYGVKD.

The chain recombines TRBV7-8 with TRBJ2-5; D may be TRBD1 (5 bases). Germline lookup yields CDR1 SGHVS and CDR2 FQNEAQ. With 8 bases removed from V and 5 bases from J, the gap between germline ends came to 24 bases. The CDR3 runs 16 residues. The CDR3 sequence: CASSLGKGRIGETQYF. The CDR3 DNA reads as TGTGCCAGCTCGTTAGGCAAGGGGCGAATTGGGGAGACCCAGTACTTC.

This clonotype showed up just a few times. J is TRBJ1-1 and V is TRBV20-1; the match to TRBD1 covers 7 bases. Trimming at V came to 3 bases and at J to 6 bases, leaving 7 bases not matched to a gene. CDR1 is DFQATT, CDR2 SNEGSKA, per germline (reference sequence). This CDR3 has 13 amino acids. CDR3 sequence (DNA): TGCAGTGCTAGTGGGGACAGAGAAGCTGAAGCTTTCTTT. It codes for CSASGDREAEAFF.

This clonotype came up a few times. The rearrangement joins TRBV20-1 to TRBJ2-3; TRBD2 agrees at 10 bases. The germline gives CDR1 DFQATT, CDR2 SNEGSKA (reference sequence). The CDR3 has 15 residues. J was trimmed by 5 bases and V by 0 bases; bases with no gene match: 5. The CDR3 DNA is TGCAGTGCTAGAGAACTATCTAGCGGGGGAGATACGCAGTATTTT. The encoded protein is CSARELSSGGDTQYF.

This clonotype was seen only a few times. The rearrangement links TRBV29-1 to TRBJ1-4; D is perhaps TRBD1 (5 bases). Between the trimmed V and J ends, which lost 6 bases and 0 bases, there was a span of 11 bases. The germline gives CDR1 SQVTM, CDR2 ANQGSEA. This CDR3 contains 14 residues. The CDR3 loop reads CSVSARATNEKLFF. The CDR3 DNA is TGCAGCGTCTCGGCCAGGGCAACTAATGAAAAACTGTTTTTT. The full variable domain, its missing parts supplied by reference TRBV29-1 and TRBJ1-4, is SAVISQKPSRDICQRGTSLTIQCQVDSQVTMMFWYRQQPGQSLTLIATANQGSEATYESGFVIDKFPISRPNLTFSTLTVSNMSPEDSSIYLCSVSARATNEKLFFGSGTQLSVL.

The chain combines TRBV19 with TRBJ2-2; maybe TRBD2 (8 bases). The CDR3 is 17 residues long. Trimming left V 6 bases short and J 3 bases short, with 20 bases between. Germline-derived CDR1 and CDR2 are LNHDA and SQIVND (reference sequence). This CDR3 is CASRRGGTVLYTGELFF. In nucleotides, the CDR3 is TGTGCCAGTAGACGGGGGGGGACAGTCCTTTACACCGGGGAGCTGTTTTTT.

This clonotype has more than one count but fewer than ten. The gene calls are TRBV7-6 and TRBJ1-1; D may be TRBD1 (5 bases). The CDR3 covers 18 residues. Germline CDR1 is SGHVS and CDR2 is FNYEAQ. V was trimmed by 1 base and J by 0 bases, leaving 18 bases between them. In nucleotides, the CDR3 is TGTGCCAGCAGCTTAGAAAGGGGCTTGCGGGGGATGAACACTGAAGCTTTCTTT. Protein: CASSLERGLRGMNTEAFF. Complete variable domain (other parts from reference TRBV7-6 and TRBJ1-1): GAGVSQSPRYKVTKRGQDVALRCDPISGHVSLYWYRQALGQGPEFLTYFNYEAQQDKSGLPNDRFSAERPEGSISTLTIQRTEQRDSAMYRCASSLERGLRGMNTEAFFGQGTRLTVV.

This clonotype has just a few counts. The J gene is TRBJ2-1, the V gene TRBV7-9; 8 nucleotides agree with TRBD2. The germline V gene has CDR1 SEHNR and CDR2 FQNEAQ (reference sequence). CDR3 size: 15 residues. V gave up 2 bases and J gave up 7 bases; unmatched junction bases: 7. The CDR3 is CASSLPGGPQNEQFF. The DNA for the CDR3 is TGTGCCAGCAGCTTACCGGGGGGGCCTCAGAATGAGCAGTTCTTC.

Written as DNA, the CDR3 is TGCAGTGCTAGAGATCTCGGGCAGGGCGATGAGCAGTTCTTC. Translation gives CSARDLGQGDEQFF. The chain uses TRBV20-1 and TRBJ2-1; a weak D match, TRBD1 (5 bases). The CDR3 is made up of 14 amino acids. Trimming took 0 bases from V and 8 from J, leaving 14 bases between them. Per germline, CDR1 DFQATT and CDR2 SNEGSKA (reference sequence).

The chain joins TRBV6-6 to TRBJ2-5, with TRBD2 matching 7 bases. The CDR3 is 14 residues long. CDR1 is MNHNY and CDR2 is SVGAGI in the germline V gene (reference sequence). The junction had 6 bases not matched to a gene; V was cut back by 4 bases and J by 4 bases. The CDR3 DNA reads as TGTGCCAGCAGTTCCCCATGGGGGGGAGAGACCCAGTACTTC. Translating gives CASSSPWGGETQYF.

V is TRBV7-9 and J is TRBJ2-2; the D gene is possibly TRBD1 (6 bases). Per the germline V gene, CDR1 is SEHNR and CDR2 is FQNEAQ (reference sequence). The CDR3 totals 20 residues. Trimming cost V 4 bases and J 5 bases, with 29 bases left between them. CDR3 protein: CASSSSNPGAQGGSTGELFF. The CDR3, as DNA: TGTGCCAGCAGCTCGTCGAATCCAGGGGCCCAAGGTGGGAGTACCGGGGAGCTGTTTTTT.